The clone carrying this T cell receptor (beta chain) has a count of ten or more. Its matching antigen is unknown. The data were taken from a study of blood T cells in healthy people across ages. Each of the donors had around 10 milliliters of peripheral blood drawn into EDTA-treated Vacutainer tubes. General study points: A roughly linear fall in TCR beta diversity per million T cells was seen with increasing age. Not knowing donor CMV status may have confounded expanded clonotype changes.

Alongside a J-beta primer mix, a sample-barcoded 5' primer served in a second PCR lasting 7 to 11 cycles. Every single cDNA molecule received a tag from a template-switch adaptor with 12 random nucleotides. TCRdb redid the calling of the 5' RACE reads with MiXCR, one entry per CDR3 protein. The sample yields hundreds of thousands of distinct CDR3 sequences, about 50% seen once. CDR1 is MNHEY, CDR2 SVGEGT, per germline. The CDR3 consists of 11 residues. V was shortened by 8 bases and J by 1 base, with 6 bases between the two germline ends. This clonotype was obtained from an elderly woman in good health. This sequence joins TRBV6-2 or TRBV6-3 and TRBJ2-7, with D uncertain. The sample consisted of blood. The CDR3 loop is CASRISYEQYF. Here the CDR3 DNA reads TGTGCCAGCCGGATATCCTACGAGCAGTACTTC.